Each of the 25 T cell receptor beta chains below was sequenced from the same sample in a study of T-cell memory formation after mild COVID-19. MiXCR, applied by TCRdb to the 5' RACE reads, yields one record per CDR3 protein. The profile shows a few hundred thousand distinct CDR3 sequences, 19% of them singletons. Sequenced input: PBMCs or a T cell subset sorted from them (not recorded which). The receptors were gathered from a young man who had mild COVID-19 (a few samples of this study predate the infection). Cell type and time point are not known.

J is TRBJ1-5 and V is TRBV2; TRBD1 agrees at 10 bases. CDR1 is SNHLY and CDR2 is FYNNEI in the germline V gene. CDR3 length equals 16 residues. The ends lost 7 bases at V and 3 bases at J; junction bases unmatched: 9. The CDR3 DNA follows: TGTGCCAGCAAGCGGACCGGGACAGGGGTCAATCAGCCCCAGCATTTT. It codes for CASKRTGTGVNQPQHF. The variable domain in full, completed from reference TRBV2 and TRBJ1-5, reads EPEVTQTPSHQVTQMGQEVILRCVPISNHLYFYWYRQILGQKVEFLVSFYNNEISEKSEIFDDQFSVERPDGSNFTLKIRSTKLEDSAMYFCASKRTGTGVNQPQHFGDGTRLSIL.

Only a few counts were recorded for this clonotype. V usage is TRBV9 and J usage is TRBJ2-3, with a possible D match to TRBD2 (6 bases). Per the germline V gene, CDR1 is SGDLS and CDR2 is YYNGEE. The CDR3 contains 14 residues. Between the trimmed V and J ends, which lost 2 bases and 5 bases, there was a span of 12 bases. Here the CDR3 reads CASSVLWGGDTQYF. Here the CDR3 DNA reads TGTGCCAGCAGCGTTCTTTGGGGAGGAGATACGCAGTATTTT.

This clonotype was seen more than once but under ten times. J is TRBJ2-2 and V is TRBV7-6, with D tentatively TRBD2 (7 bases). Trimming cost V 4 bases and J 3 bases, with 12 bases left between them. The germline V gene has CDR1 SGHVS and CDR2 FNYEAQ. This CDR3 spans 15 amino acids. CDR3 residues: CASSSPGGHTGELFF. The CDR3 bases are TGTGCCAGCAGCTCTCCCGGGGGGCACACCGGGGAGCTGTTTTTT. The full variable domain, with the rest looked up from reference TRBV7-6 and TRBJ2-2, is GAGVSQSPRYKVTKRGQDVALRCDPISGHVSLYWYRQALGQGPEFLTYFNYEAQQDKSGLPNDRFSAERPEGSISTLTIQRTEQRDSAMYRCASSSPGGHTGELFFGEGSRLTVL.

The rearrangement joins TRBV2 to TRBJ2-7; D is undetermined. The CDR3 has 12 amino acids. In germline, CDR1 is SNHLY, CDR2 FYNNEI. V lost 7 bases and J 3 bases, leaving 10 bases between the germline ends. CDR3 DNA: TGTGCCAGCAAGTCCCAGGTCTACGAGCAGTACTTC. It yields the protein CASKSQVYEQYF.

The chain carries TRBV4-1 and TRBJ2-2, with a weak D call TRBD2 (5 bases). The CDR3 spans 20 residues. V was clipped by 0 bases and J by 6 bases, with 26 bases between them. CDR1 is MGHRA and CDR2 is YSYEKL in the germline V gene. The CDR3 sequence: CASSQDRRVWGCCGSGELFF. As DNA, the CDR3 is TGCGCCAGCAGCCAAGACAGGCGGGTATGGGGTTGCTGTGGGTCCGGGGAGCTGTTTTTT.

V gene TRBV28 combines with J gene TRBJ2-1; D might be TRBD1 (5 bases). The CDR3 extends over 15 amino acids. Trimming took 3 bases from V and 0 from J, leaving 9 bases between them. Germline CDR1 is MDHEN and CDR2 is SYDVKM. This chain's CDR3 is CASSFLTDSYNEQFF. As DNA, the CDR3 is TGTGCCAGCAGTTTTTTGACAGACTCCTACAATGAGCAGTTCTTC.

V gene TRBV4-3 combines with J gene TRBJ2-1; TRBD2 is a possible D gene (5 bases). The CDR3 length is 17 residues. Germline V CDR1 and CDR2: LGHNA, YSLEER. V gave up 0 bases and J gave up 6 bases, with 18 bases separating them. CDR3 nucleotides: TGCGCCAGCAGCCAAGAGGAGGAGGTGGGCTACGGCAATGAGCAGTTCTTC. Its translation: CASSQEEEVGYGNEQFF.

There are a few counts of this clonotype. The genes are TRBV24-1 and TRBJ2-2; D gene unclear. Germline CDR1 KGHDR, CDR2 SFDVKD. The V gene lost 2 bases and the J gene lost 8 bases, with 14 bases spanning the gap. The CDR3 consists of 15 residues. The CDR3 spells CATSDSRPVTGELFF. The CDR3 DNA reads as TGTGCCACCAGTGATTCCCGACCCGTTACAGGGGAGCTGTTTTTT.

This clonotype was counted between two and nine times. The gene calls are TRBV7-9 and TRBJ2-2, with D possibly called TRBD1 or TRBD2 (5 bases each). Trimming took 4 bases from V and 5 from J, leaving 14 bases between them. CDR1 and CDR2 from the germline V gene are SEHNR and FQNEAQ (reference sequence). The CDR3 consists of 15 residues. The chain's CDR3 is CASSSPFGTTGELFF. The CDR3 nucleotides read TGTGCCAGCAGCTCACCCTTTGGGACGACCGGGGAGCTGTTTTTT.

V usage is TRBV7-9 and J usage is TRBJ2-5, with D unresolved. The CDR3 totals 11 residues. V was clipped by 7 bases and J by 2 bases, with 5 bases between them. Germline CDR1 reads SEHNR; CDR2 reads FQNEAQ (reference sequence). CDR3 coding DNA: TGTGCCAGCAACAGACAAGAGACCCAGTACTTC. Its translation: CASNRQETQYF.

The chain is built from TRBV12-3 or TRBV12-4 and TRBJ1-2; 9 bases map to TRBD1. Germline trimming cut 6 bases from V and 7 bases from J; bases unmatched to any gene: 3. The CDR3 consists of 12 residues. The CDR3 reads CASRGQGFGYTF. CDR3 sequence (DNA): TGTGCCAGCAGAGGACAGGGGTTTGGCTACACCTTC.

The chain recombines TRBV20-1 with TRBJ2-7, with D uncertain. Germline loops: CDR1 DFQATT, CDR2 SNEGSKA (reference sequence). This CDR3 contains 14 residues. V was shortened by 2 bases and J by 0 bases, with 11 bases between the two germline ends. CDR3 bases: TGCAGTGCTAGAACTACCCTCGGCTCCTACGAGCAGTACTTC. Protein product: CSARTTLGSYEQYF.

The DNA for the CDR3 is TGTGCCAGCAGCCTCGGGACTAGCGGGGGGTCCAACACCGGGGAGCTGTTTTTT. This sequence encodes CASSLGTSGGSNTGELFF. The rearrangement links TRBV11-2 to TRBJ2-2; 15 nucleotides match TRBD2. Germline-derived CDR1 and CDR2 are SGHAT and FQNNGV. The V and J ends lost 5 bases and 2 bases, in that order; junction bases with no gene match: 6. The CDR3 runs to 18 residues.

The J gene is TRBJ1-5, the V gene TRBV7-8, with TRBD1 as a possible D gene (6 bases). Trimming cost V 2 bases and J 5 bases, with 13 bases left between them. The germline CDR1 and CDR2 sequences are SGHVS and FQNEAQ. This CDR3 has 15 amino acids. The CDR3 DNA reads TGTGCCAGCAGCTTAAGGGGGGTGGGTGATCAGCCCCAGCATTTT. Its translation: CASSLRGVGDQPQHF.

The chain uses TRBV5-1 and TRBJ1-1; a possible D gene is TRBD1 (5 bases). This CDR3 comprises 15 residues. Per the germline V gene, CDR1 is SGHRS and CDR2 is YFSETQ. With 0 bases removed from V and 1 base from J, the gap between germline ends came to 10 bases. In DNA, the CDR3 is TGCGCCAGCAGCTTGGGGACGGGGCCGAACACTGAAGCTTTCTTT. Amino acid sequence: CASSLGTGPNTEAFF. The full variable domain, completed using reference TRBV5-1 and TRBJ1-1, is KAGVTQTPRYLIKTRGQQVTLSCSPISGHRSVSWYQQTPGQGLQFLFEYFSETQRNKGNFPGRFSGRQFSNSRSEMNVSTLELGDSALYLCASSLGTGPNTEAFFGQGTRLTVV.

The V call is TRBV11-2, the J call TRBJ2-1, with 8 bases identical to TRBD1. V was clipped by 5 bases and J by 8 bases; unmatched bases: 2. Germline V CDR1 and CDR2: SGHAT, FQNNGV. CDR3 size: 12 residues. CDR3 bases: TGTGCCAGCAGCAGACAGGGGTATGAGCAGTTCTTC. As protein: CASSRQGYEQFF.

This clonotype was found a few times. The chain carries TRBV20-1 and TRBJ1-5; no clear D. Per the germline V gene, CDR1 is DFQATT and CDR2 is SNEGSKA (reference sequence). This CDR3 contains 13 residues. Trimming removed 2 bases from V and 7 bases from J, with 12 bases in between. CDR3 bases: TGCAGTGCTAGAAGCTCGGAAAGGCAGCCCCAGCATTTT. Amino acids: CSARSSERQPQHF.

The chain carries TRBV12-5 and TRBJ1-1; no reliable D call. Germline CDR1 LGHNT, CDR2 FRNRAP. V lost 7 bases, J lost 6 bases, and 15 bases lay in between. The length of the CDR3 is 13 residues. The chain's CDR3 is CASAAGVFPEAFF. DNA of the CDR3: TGTGCTAGTGCCGCCGGGGTCTTCCCTGAAGCTTTCTTT.

This chain links TRBV4-2 with TRBJ2-1; unclear D gene. CDR1 is LGHNA, CDR2 YNFKEQ, per germline. The CDR3 totals 14 residues. V was clipped by 0 bases and J by 6 bases, with 9 bases between them. CDR3 residues: CASSQEPSFNEQFF. The CDR3 nucleotides read TGTGCCAGCAGCCAAGAGCCCAGCTTCAATGAGCAGTTCTTC.

The chain has TRBV6-5 and TRBJ2-5; D call uncertain. This CDR3 contains 15 residues. V gave up 0 bases and J gave up 4 bases, with 12 bases separating them. CDR1 and CDR2 from the germline V gene are MNHEY and SVGAGI. The CDR3: CASSYSVVHRETQYF. The CDR3 nucleotides read TGTGCCAGCAGTTACTCGGTCGTTCATCGAGAGACCCAGTACTTC.

This CDR3 reads CASSPSGSDNEQFF. In nucleotides, the CDR3 is TGTGCCAGCTCACCCTCCGGGTCCGACAATGAGCAGTTCTTC. The chain is built from TRBV18 and TRBJ2-1, with unresolved D. The CDR3 contains 14 residues. V was clipped by 3 bases and J by 5 bases, with 11 bases between them. The V gene's germline CDR1 is KGHSH and CDR2 LQKENI.

The chain combines TRBV2 with TRBJ2-1; D might be TRBD2 (6 bases). The V and J ends lost 7 bases and 0 bases respectively, with 10 bases between them. The CDR3 totals 14 residues. CDR1 and CDR2 (germline): SNHLY, FYNNEI. The CDR3 is CASKAGSSYNEQFF. CDR3 bases: TGTGCCAGCAAGGCGGGGAGCTCCTACAATGAGCAGTTCTTC.

This clonotype has only a few counts. The chain is built from TRBV5-1 and TRBJ1-1, with TRBD1 matching 8 bases. V trimming: 4 bases; J trimming: 10 bases; junction bases outside the gene matches: 12. CDR1 and CDR2 (germline): SGHRS, YFSETQ. This CDR3 is built from 14 residues. In DNA form, the CDR3 reads TGCGCCAGCAGCCCCCGACAGGACAGGGTTTTAGCTTTCTTT. Its translation: CASSPRQDRVLAFF.

The V call is TRBV5-6, the J call TRBJ2-3; 12 bases fit TRBD2. V lost 4 bases to trimming and J lost 2 bases; unmatched junction nucleotides: 11. Germline assignment: CDR1 SGHDT and CDR2 YYEEEE. This CDR3 spans 18 amino acids. Here the CDR3 DNA reads TGTGCCAGCAGCCCTACTAGCGGGGGGTACTACCTCACAGATACGCAGTATTTT. This translates into CASSPTSGGYYLTDTQYF.

The chain joins TRBV24-1 to TRBJ2-3, with D maybe TRBD1 (5 bases). V lost 4 bases, J lost 3 bases, and 16 bases lay in between. This CDR3 has 16 residues. From germline, CDR1 is KGHDR and CDR2 SFDVKD. The CDR3, as DNA: TGTGCCACCAGTGACCCCCGGCAGGCAGGGACAGATACGCAGTATTTT. Its translation: CATSDPRQAGTDTQYF.